This T cell receptor beta chain is from a study of T cell responses to AZD1222 COVID-19 vaccine. Trimming took 5 bases from V and 7 from J; bases not matched to a gene: 5. This CDR3 has 14 amino acids. Germline CDR1 reads LGHDT; CDR2 reads YNNKEL (reference sequence). This clone has a handful of counts. Antigen specificity is unknown. Whole-study findings and limits: Reports say nearly half of spike-specific TCRs go after unmutated variant regions.

Libraries were prepared by immunoSEQ multiplex PCR; TCRdb keeps only in-frame clonotypes and omits some of them. The sample lists about 140,000 clones, around 93% seen once, with approximately 5% in the top ten. Sequences were derived from peripheral blood, sampled on day 0 of AZD1222 vaccination. The chain carries TRBV3-1 (or the pseudogene TRBV3-2) and TRBJ1-6; TRBD1 aligns across 7 bases. This sequence originates from an adult in good health. The DNA of the CDR3 is TGTGCCAGCAGCTTAGGACAGGCCAATTCACCCCTCCACTTT. Amino acid sequence: CASSLGQANSPLHF.